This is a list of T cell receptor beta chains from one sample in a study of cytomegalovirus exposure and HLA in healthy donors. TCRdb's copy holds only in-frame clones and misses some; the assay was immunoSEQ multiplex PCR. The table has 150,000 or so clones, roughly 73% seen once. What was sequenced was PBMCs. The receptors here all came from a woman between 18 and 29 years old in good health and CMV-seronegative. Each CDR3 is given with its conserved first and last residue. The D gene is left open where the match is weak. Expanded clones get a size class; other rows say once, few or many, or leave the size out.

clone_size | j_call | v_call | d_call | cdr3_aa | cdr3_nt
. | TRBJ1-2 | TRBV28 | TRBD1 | CASSLNRGPSGYTF | TGTGCCAGCAGTTTAAACAGGGGGCCCTCCGGCTACACCTTC
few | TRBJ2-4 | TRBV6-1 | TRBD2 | CASSELAGGVDIQYF | TGTGCCAGCAGTGAATTAGCGGGGGGTGTAGACATTCAGTACTTC
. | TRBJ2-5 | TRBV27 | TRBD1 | CASSGGQGVETQYF | TGTGCCAGCAGTGGGGGACAGGGGGTAGAGACCCAGTACTTC
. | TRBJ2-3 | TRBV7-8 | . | CASSLAERLTDTQYF | TGTGCCAGCAGCTTAGCGGAGCGGCTCACAGATACGCAGTATTTT
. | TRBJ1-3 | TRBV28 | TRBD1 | CASRGTDGNTIYF | TGTGCCAGCAGAGGGACAGACGGAAACACCATATATTTT
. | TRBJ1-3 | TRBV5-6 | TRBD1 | CASSLKGTAPSGNTIYF | TGTGCCAGCAGCTTAAAAGGGACAGCTCCTTCTGGAAACACCATATATTTT
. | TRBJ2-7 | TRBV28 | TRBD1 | CASSAPGTGGYEQYF | TGTGCCAGCAGTGCCCCCGGGACAGGGGGGTACGAGCAGTACTTC
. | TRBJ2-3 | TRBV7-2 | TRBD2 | CASSPRTSGTDTQYF | TGTGCCAGCAGCCCAAGGACTAGCGGCACAGATACGCAGTATTTT
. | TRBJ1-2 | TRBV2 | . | CASSDTGYGYTF | TGTGCCAGCAGTGATACAGGTTATGGCTACACCTTC
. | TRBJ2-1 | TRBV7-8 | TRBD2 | CASSSERLAGPREQFF | TGTGCCAGCAGCTCTGAAAGACTAGCGGGACCTAGAGAGCAGTTCTTC
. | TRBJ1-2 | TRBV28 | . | CASSTGNYGYTF | TGTGCCAGCAGCACAGGGAACTATGGCTACACCTTC
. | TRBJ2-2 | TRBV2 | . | CASQLRDTPNTGELFF | TGTGCCAGCCAACTCCGGGACACCCCGAACACCGGGGAGCTGTTTTTT
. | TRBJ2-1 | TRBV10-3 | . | CAISHPEAYNEQFF | TGTGCCATCAGTCACCCAGAGGCCTACAATGAGCAGTTCTTC
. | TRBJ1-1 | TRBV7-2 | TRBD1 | CASSLGQGFSEAFF | TGTGCCAGCAGCTTAGGACAGGGATTTTCTGAAGCTTTCTTT
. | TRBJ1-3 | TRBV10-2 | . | CASSESTGRNGNTIYF | TGCGCCAGCAGTGAGTCAACCGGGAGAAATGGAAACACCATATATTTT
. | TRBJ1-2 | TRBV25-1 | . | CASSESGANYGYTF | TGTGCCAGCAGTGAATCAGGTGCTAACTATGGCTACACCTTC
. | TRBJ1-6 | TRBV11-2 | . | CASSPSFRGWGSPLHF | TGTGCCAGCAGCCCCTCTTTCAGGGGTTGGGGTTCACCCCTCCACTTT
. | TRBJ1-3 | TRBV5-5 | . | CASSQHSGNTIYF | TGTGCCAGCAGCCAACACTCTGGAAACACCATATATTTT
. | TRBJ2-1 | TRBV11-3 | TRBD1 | CASSTGQGARNEQFF | TGTGCCAGCAGCACCGGACAGGGGGCTAGGAATGAGCAGTTCTTC
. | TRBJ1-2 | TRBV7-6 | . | CASTLGEGYGYTF | TGTGCCAGCACCTTGGGGGAGGGCTATGGCTACACCTTC
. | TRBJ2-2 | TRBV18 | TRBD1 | CASSPRGRGGELFF | TGTGCCAGCTCACCTAGGGGGCGAGGCGGGGAGCTGTTTTTT
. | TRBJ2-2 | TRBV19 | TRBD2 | CASRELAGGPPGELFF | TGTGCCAGTAGGGAACTAGCGGGAGGGCCCCCCGGGGAGCTGTTTTTT
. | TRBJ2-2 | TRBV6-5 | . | CASSPTRLNTGELFF | TGTGCCAGCAGTCCGACGAGGTTGAACACCGGGGAGCTGTTTTTT
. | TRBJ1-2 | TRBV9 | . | CASSKTGSGGYTF | TGTGCCAGCAGCAAAACAGGGTCAGGCGGCTACACCTTC